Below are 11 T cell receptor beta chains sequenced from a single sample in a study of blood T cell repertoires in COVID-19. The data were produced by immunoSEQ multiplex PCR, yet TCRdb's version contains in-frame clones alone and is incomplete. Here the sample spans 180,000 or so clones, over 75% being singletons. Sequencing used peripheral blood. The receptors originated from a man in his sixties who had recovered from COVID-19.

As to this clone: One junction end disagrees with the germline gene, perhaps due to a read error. The CDR3 here is CASSSSGTPGDF. CDR3 sequence (DNA): TGTGCCAGCAGCTCGTCCGGGACGCCGGGAGATTTT. The chain links TRBV7-9 to TRBJ2-3; D may be TRBD2 (6 bases). CDR1 and CDR2 from the germline V gene are SEHNR and FQNEAQ (reference sequence). The CDR3 spans 12 residues.

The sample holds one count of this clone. In DNA, the CDR3 is TGTGCCAGCAGCCCAGGACAGGGCAATTACAATGAGCAGTTCTTC. Residues: CASSPGQGNYNEQFF. The chain carries TRBV5-6 and TRBJ2-1, with 8 bases aligning to TRBD1. Germline loops: CDR1 SGHDT, CDR2 YYEEEE. Trimming cost V 4 bases and J 4 bases; bases outside gene matches: 7. CDR3 length equals 15 residues.

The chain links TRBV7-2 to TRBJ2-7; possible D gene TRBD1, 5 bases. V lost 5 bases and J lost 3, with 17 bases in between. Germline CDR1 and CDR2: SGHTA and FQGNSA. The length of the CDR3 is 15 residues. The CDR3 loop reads CASSLSPTTDYEQYF. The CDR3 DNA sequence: TGTGCCAGCAGCCTTTCCCCCACGACAGACTACGAGCAGTACTTC.

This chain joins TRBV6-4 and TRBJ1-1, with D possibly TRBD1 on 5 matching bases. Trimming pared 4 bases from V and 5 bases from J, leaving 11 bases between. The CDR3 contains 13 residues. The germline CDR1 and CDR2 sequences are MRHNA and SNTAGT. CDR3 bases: TGTGCCAGCAGTGCAGGCAGGGTGACTGAAGCTTTCTTT. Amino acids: CASSAGRVTEAFF.

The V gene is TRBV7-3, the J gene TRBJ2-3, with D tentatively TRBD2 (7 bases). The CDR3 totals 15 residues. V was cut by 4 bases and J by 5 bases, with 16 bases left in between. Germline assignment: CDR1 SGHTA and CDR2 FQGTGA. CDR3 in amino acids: CASSSLGGREDTQYF. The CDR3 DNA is TGTGCCAGCAGCTCCCTGGGGGGGCGTGAAGATACGCAGTATTTT.

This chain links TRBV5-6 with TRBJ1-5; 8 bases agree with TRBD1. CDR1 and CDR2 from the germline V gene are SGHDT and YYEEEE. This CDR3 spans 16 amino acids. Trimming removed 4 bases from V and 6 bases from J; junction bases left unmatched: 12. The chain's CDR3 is CASSPRAGGESQPQHF. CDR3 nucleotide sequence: TGTGCCAGCAGCCCCCGGGCAGGGGGCGAGTCTCAGCCCCAGCATTTT.

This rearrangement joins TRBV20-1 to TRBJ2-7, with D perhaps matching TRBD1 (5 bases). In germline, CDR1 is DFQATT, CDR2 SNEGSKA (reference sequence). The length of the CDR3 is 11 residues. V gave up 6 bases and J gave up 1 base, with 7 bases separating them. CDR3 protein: CSAGRSYEQYF. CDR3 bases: TGCAGTGCGGGGCGATCCTACGAGCAGTACTTC.

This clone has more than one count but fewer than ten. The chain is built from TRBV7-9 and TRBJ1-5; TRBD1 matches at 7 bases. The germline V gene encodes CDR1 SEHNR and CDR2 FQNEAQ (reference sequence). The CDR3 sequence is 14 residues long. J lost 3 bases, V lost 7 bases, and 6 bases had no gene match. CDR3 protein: CASNSGQNNQPQHF. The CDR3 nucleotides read TGTGCCAGCAACTCGGGACAGAACAATCAGCCCCAGCATTTT.

The CDR3: CASSYRLAGQETQYF. CDR3 coding DNA: TGTGCCAGCAGCTACCGCCTAGCGGGGCAAGAGACCCAGTACTTC. The rearrangement uses TRBV3-1 (or the pseudogene TRBV3-2) and TRBJ2-5; 9 nucleotides match TRBD2. The CDR3 totals 15 residues. Germline V gene lookup returns CDR1 LGHDT and CDR2 YNNKEL (reference sequence). V trimming: 5 bases; J trimming: 2 bases; junction bases outside the gene matches: 6.

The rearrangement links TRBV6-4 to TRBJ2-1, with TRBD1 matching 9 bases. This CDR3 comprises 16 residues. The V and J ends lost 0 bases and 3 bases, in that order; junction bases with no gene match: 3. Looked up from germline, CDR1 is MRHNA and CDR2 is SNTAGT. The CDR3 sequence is CASSDSNRGLYNEQFF. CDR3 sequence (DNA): TGTGCCAGCAGTGACTCTAACAGGGGGCTCTACAATGAGCAGTTCTTC.

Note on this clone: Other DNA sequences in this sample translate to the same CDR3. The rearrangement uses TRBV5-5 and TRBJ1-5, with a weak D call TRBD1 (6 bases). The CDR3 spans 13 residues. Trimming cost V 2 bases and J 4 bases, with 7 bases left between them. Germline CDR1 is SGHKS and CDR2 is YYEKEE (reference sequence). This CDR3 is CASSLTGNQPQHF. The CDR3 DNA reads TGTGCCAGCAGCTTAACAGGGAATCAGCCCCAGCATTTT.